This T cell receptor beta chain originates from a study of blood T cell repertoires in COVID-19. About the research overall: The analysed material was cDNA or gDNA that came from T cells, B-cell-depleted T cells, or PBMCs.

This CDR3 has 12 amino acids. V lost 8 bases, J lost 4 bases, and 11 bases lay in between. Germline V CDR1 and CDR2: LNHDA, SQIVND (reference sequence). Method: immunoSEQ multiplex PCR; TCRdb's copy keeps in-frame clones and lacks some. The repertoire holds around 78,000 clones, with around nine tenths as singletons. This TCR came from a woman aged 55-69 years with acute or convalescent COVID-19. The sequencing input was peripheral blood. The chain uses TRBV19 and TRBJ1-2; tentatively, D is TRBD1 (6 bases). The CDR3 nucleotides read TGTGCCAGTTTCGGACAGATCTATGGCTACACCTTC. As protein: CASFGQIYGYTF. The full variable domain, rest sourced from reference TRBV19 and TRBJ1-2, is DGGITQSPKYLFRKEGQNVTLSCEQNLNHDAMYWYRQDPGQGLRLIYYSQIVNDFQKGDIAEGYSVSREKKESFPLTVTSAQKNPTAFYLCASFGQIYGYTFGSGTRLTVV.